This T cell receptor beta chain is drawn from a study of blood T cell repertoires in COVID-19. As for the study in general: The cDNA or gDNA used as material had been derived from T cells, B-cell-depleted T cells, or PBMCs.

Methods used by the authors: Reference gene primer amplification in the assay estimated nucleated cell counts. Clones were read by immunoSEQ multiplex PCR, and TCRdb kept only the in-frame ones, dropping some. V and J calls and clone size are copied from that table; D and trimming were computed from the DNA. The repertoire holds 60,000 to 65,000 clones, with around 83% as singletons. The Seattle patients joined while their infection was active and were tracked longitudinally afterward. The V gene end was trimmed by 5 bases and the J gene end by 4 bases; junction bases not matched to a gene: 14. Looked up from germline, CDR1 is MGHRA and CDR2 is YSYEKL. The CDR3 contains 17 residues.

V is TRBV4-1 and J is TRBJ1-5; TRBD1 aligns across 7 bases. This TCR was recovered from a man in his fifties with COVID-19, enrolled during active disease. Source material: peripheral blood. The CDR3 DNA follows: TGCGCCAGCAGCTTAGATATAGGGGGCGCGGAAAATCAGCCCCAGCATTTT. Translated, it gives CASSLDIGGAENQPQHF.